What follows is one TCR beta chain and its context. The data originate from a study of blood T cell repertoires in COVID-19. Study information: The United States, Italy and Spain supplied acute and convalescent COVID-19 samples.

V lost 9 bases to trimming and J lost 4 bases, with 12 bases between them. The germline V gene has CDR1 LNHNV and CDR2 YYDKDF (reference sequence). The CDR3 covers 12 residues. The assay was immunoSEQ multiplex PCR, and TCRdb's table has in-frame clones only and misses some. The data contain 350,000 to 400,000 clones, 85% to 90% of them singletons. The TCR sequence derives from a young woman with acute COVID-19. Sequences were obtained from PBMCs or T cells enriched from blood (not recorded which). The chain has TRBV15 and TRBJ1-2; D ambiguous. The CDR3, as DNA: TGTGCCACAATGGAGGTTGGCTATGGCTACACCTTC. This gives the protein CATMEVGYGYTF.